These 22 T cell receptor beta chains share one sample of origin, sequenced in a study of blood T cell repertoires in COVID-19. Generated by immunoSEQ multiplex PCR, the TCRdb table keeps only in-frame clones and is missing some. This table holds about 50,000 clones, roughly 89% found once. Sequenced sample: peripheral blood. These receptors were taken from a human donor in a cohort sampled during active COVID-19.

Here the CDR3 DNA reads TGTGCCAGCAAAAGACAGGCGGATCAGCCCCAGCATTTT. This sequence encodes CASKRQADQPQHF. The chain joins TRBV6-5 to TRBJ1-5, with D possibly matching TRBD1 (6 bases). V was shortened by 7 bases and J by 5 bases, with 12 bases between the two germline ends. The germline V gene has CDR1 MNHEY and CDR2 SVGAGI. This CDR3 is built from 13 residues.

V usage is TRBV12-5 and J usage is TRBJ1-1; no clear D. There are 13 residues in the CDR3. Germline V gene data show CDR1 as LGHNT and CDR2 as FRNRAP. V was shortened by 5 bases and J by 1 base, with 8 bases between the two germline ends. The CDR3 loop reads CASGRTQNTEAFF. Here the CDR3 DNA reads TGTGCTAGTGGTCGCACACAGAACACTGAAGCTTTCTTT.

This clone was recorded only once. The J gene is TRBJ1-2, the V gene TRBV5-6; the D gene is possibly TRBD1 (5 bases). CDR1 and CDR2 (germline): SGHDT, YYEEEE. The length of the CDR3 is 12 residues. Trimming removed 2 bases from V and 7 bases from J, with 9 bases in between. The CDR3 region has the DNA TGTGCCAGCAGCTTCGGGGGAACTGGCTACACCTTC. The encoded protein is CASSFGGTGYTF. Based on the CDR3 plus reference TRBV5-6 and TRBJ1-2, the full variable domain is DAGVTQSPTHLIKTRGQQVTLRCSPKSGHDTVSWYQQALGQGPQFIFQYYEEEERQRGNFPDRFSGHQFPNYSSELNVNALLLGDSALYLCASSFGGTGYTFGSGTRLTVV.

The chain couples TRBV5-1 to TRBJ2-3, with 12 bases matching TRBD2. J lost 5 bases, V lost 5 bases, and 3 bases had no gene match. CDR1 is SGHRS and CDR2 is YFSETQ in the germline V gene. The CDR3 loop spans 14 amino acids. The CDR3 bases are TGCGCCAGCAGTGAGACTAGCGGGAGAGATACGCAGTATTTT. Translating it yields CASSETSGRDTQYF.

The gene calls are TRBV12-5 and TRBJ2-3, with 13 bases aligning to TRBD2. V lost 5 bases, J lost 0 bases, and 8 bases stayed unmatched. The germline V gene has CDR1 LGHNT and CDR2 FRNRAP. The CDR3 totals 18 residues. The CDR3 region is CASGAGLAGSSSTDTQYF. CDR3 in DNA: TGTGCTAGTGGTGCGGGACTAGCGGGAAGTTCGAGCACAGATACGCAGTATTTT.

This clone was picked up a small number of times. J is TRBJ2-4 and V is TRBV3-1 (or the pseudogene TRBV3-2); the D is unclear. V was trimmed by 5 bases and J by 8 bases, leaving 16 bases between them. From germline, CDR1 is LGHDT and CDR2 YNNKEL (reference sequence). The CDR3 is 14 residues long. The CDR3 DNA is TGTGCCAGCAGCTTCACTGCTTTCGAAGACATTCAGTACTTC. It encodes CASSFTAFEDIQYF.

J is TRBJ2-2 and V is TRBV5-1; 7 nucleotides line up with TRBD2. CDR3 size: 15 residues. CDR1 is SGHRS, CDR2 YFSETQ, per germline. Germline trimming cut 1 base from V and 5 bases from J; bases unmatched to any gene: 5. The CDR3: CASSLIAGKTGELFF. In DNA form, the CDR3 reads TGCGCCAGCAGCTTGATAGCGGGTAAAACCGGGGAGCTGTTTTTT.

Worth noting for this clone: The junction departs from germline at one end; a sequencing error may be responsible. The chain links TRBV10-1 to TRBJ2-3; 10 nucleotides align to TRBD2. This CDR3 comprises 17 residues. Germline V gene data show CDR1 as WNHNN and CDR2 as SYGVQD (reference sequence). DNA of the CDR3: TGCGCCAGCAGCGAGTTATTCCTAGCGGGAGAAGGGGGTACGCAGTATTTT. Its translation: CASSELFLAGEGGTQYF.

The V call is TRBV5-6, the J call TRBJ2-3; maybe TRBD1 (6 bases). The CDR3 runs 13 residues. Trimming removed 5 bases from V and 8 bases from J, with 15 bases in between. Germline CDR1 SGHDT, CDR2 YYEEEE. In DNA form, the CDR3 reads TGTGCCAGCAGAAGCACAGGGATGGCTACGCAGTATTTT. This translates into CASRSTGMATQYF.

The chain employs TRBV2 and TRBJ2-1, with D possibly TRBD2 on 5 matching bases. CDR1 is SNHLY and CDR2 is FYNNEI in the germline V gene. The CDR3 consists of 12 residues. Between the trimmed V and J ends, which lost 1 base and 9 bases, there was a span of 7 bases. The CDR3 loop is CASSEGTAEQFF. The CDR3 nucleotides are TGTGCCAGCAGTGAAGGGACTGCTGAGCAGTTCTTC.

The V and J genes are TRBV5-4 and TRBJ1-2; D may be TRBD1 (5 bases). Germline CDR1 is SGHNT and CDR2 is YYREEE (reference sequence). This CDR3 has 15 amino acids. V shed 4 bases and J shed 1 base, with 14 bases lying between them. CDR3 DNA sequence: TGTGCCAGCAGCCCTTCAGGAGGGGTTAACTATGGCTACACCTTC. Amino acid sequence: CASSPSGGVNYGYTF. Filled out from reference TRBV5-4 and TRBJ1-2, the complete variable domain reads ETGVTQSPTHLIKTRGQQVTLRCSSQSGHNTVSWYQQALGQGPQFIFQYYREEENGRGNFPPRFSGLQFPNYSSELNVNALELDDSALYLCASSPSGGVNYGYTFGSGTRLTVV.

The chain couples TRBV6-1 to TRBJ1-2; no clear D. The CDR3 contains 15 residues. V lost 1 base and J lost 4, with 13 bases in between. Germline assignment: CDR1 MNHNS and CDR2 SASEGT. In DNA, the CDR3 is TGTGCCAGCAGTGAAGGTGTATTGGCAACCTATGGCTACACCTTC. It encodes CASSEGVLATYGYTF.

The V call is TRBV12-3 or TRBV12-4, the J call TRBJ1-2, with unresolved D. This CDR3 is 12 amino acids long. With 5 bases removed from V and 8 bases from J, the gap between germline ends came to 12 bases. CDR3 in DNA: TGTGCCAGCAGTGCCCGCCCAGGAGGCTACACCTTC. Translating gives CASSARPGGYTF.

This clone showed up many times. V is TRBV4-1 and J is TRBJ1-5, with D possibly matching TRBD1 (6 bases). The CDR3 runs 14 residues. V lost 0 bases to trimming and J lost 6 bases, with 9 bases between them. CDR1 is MGHRA, CDR2 YSYEKL, per germline. This CDR3 is CASSQDQGFQPQHF. CDR3 sequence (DNA): TGCGCCAGCAGCCAAGATCAGGGGTTTCAGCCCCAGCATTTT.

The chain carries TRBV2 and TRBJ2-5; 7 nucleotides match TRBD1. This CDR3 contains 13 residues. Per the germline V gene, CDR1 is SNHLY and CDR2 is FYNNEI. V lost 6 bases to trimming and J lost 3 bases; unmatched junction nucleotides: 4. The CDR3 nucleotides read TGTGCCAGCAGCCTGGGACAGAAAGAGACCCAGTACTTC. Protein sequence: CASSLGQKETQYF.

This sequence joins TRBV9 and TRBJ2-3, with a possible D match to TRBD1 (5 bases). Germline values: CDR1 SGDLS, CDR2 YYNGEE. There are 15 residues in the CDR3. V was clipped by 0 bases and J by 5 bases, with 13 bases between them. CDR3 coding DNA: TGTGCCAGCAGCGTAGTAAGCAGGGTGGGAGATACGCAGTATTTT. Protein sequence: CASSVVSRVGDTQYF.

The rearrangement uses TRBV5-4 and TRBJ2-1; 14 bases fit TRBD2. The germline V gene has CDR1 SGHNT and CDR2 YYREEE (reference sequence). The V gene end was trimmed by 4 bases and the J gene end by 5 bases; junction bases not matched to a gene: 8. This CDR3 is 17 amino acids long. The CDR3 DNA follows: TGTGCCAGCAGCCGGGGACTAGCGGGAGTTTTGAACAATGAGCAGTTCTTC. It specifies CASSRGLAGVLNNEQFF.

This clone appeared a few times. This chain joins TRBV9 and TRBJ2-1; D gene uncertain. The V end was cut by 3 bases, the J end by 0 bases, with 10 bases between. CDR1 is SGDLS, CDR2 YYNGEE, per germline. This CDR3 has 15 amino acids. The CDR3 sequence is CASSAQISSYNEQFF. The CDR3 DNA sequence: TGTGCCAGCAGCGCACAGATTAGCTCCTACAATGAGCAGTTCTTC.

This clone was seen a single time. The chain employs TRBV6-9 and TRBJ2-7, with 7 bases matching TRBD2. CDR3 size: 14 residues. CDR1 and CDR2 from the germline V gene are MNHGY and SVAAGI. With 4 bases clipped from V and 6 bases from J, the junction kept 9 bases outside the gene matches. The CDR3 loop reads CASSLTDPGGEQYV. The CDR3 nucleotides are TGTGCCAGCAGTTTAACAGACCCGGGGGGCGAGCAGTACGTC.

This clone appeared a single time. The chain combines TRBV18 with TRBJ2-7, with TRBD1 matching 7 bases. This CDR3 has 14 amino acids. Germline V CDR1 and CDR2: KGHSH, LQKENI. The V and J ends lost 4 bases and 6 bases, in that order; junction bases with no gene match: 9. In nucleotides, the CDR3 is TGTGCCAGCTCACTCACTTCGACAGGGATCGAGCAGTACTTC. It specifies CASSLTSTGIEQYF. Full variable domain (remainder filled in from reference TRBV18 and TRBJ2-7): NAGVMQNPRHLVRRRGQEARLRCSPMKGHSHVYWYRQLPEEGLKFMVYLQKENIIDESGMPKERFSAEFPKEGPSILRIQQVVRGDSAAYFCASSLTSTGIEQYFGPGTRLTVT.

V and J are TRBV9 and TRBJ1-4; the D gene is possibly TRBD1 (5 bases). Trimming removed 0 bases at V and 0 bases at J, with 12 bases between. CDR3 size: 17 residues. Germline V gene sequence: CDR1 SGDLS, CDR2 YYNGEE. This chain's CDR3 is CASSVAVGTSTNEKLFF. The CDR3 coding sequence is TGTGCCAGCAGCGTAGCGGTAGGGACTTCAACTAATGAAAAACTGTTTTTT.

The chain has TRBV18 and TRBJ1-2, with D hard to call. V was cut by 2 bases and J by 6 bases, with 16 bases left in between. Germline values: CDR1 KGHSH, CDR2 LQKENI. The CDR3 runs to 15 residues. This CDR3 is CASSPSGSATDGYTF. CDR3 sequence (DNA): TGTGCCAGCTCACCATCGGGTTCCGCTACGGATGGCTACACCTTC.